This TCR beta chain was obtained from a study of T cells expressing NK-cell markers. Study overall: The authors derived TCR beta repertoires from sorted CD3+CD56+NKG2C+, CD3+CD56+NKG2C- and CD3+CD56-NKG2C+ T cells. Study-wide results and caveats: In a few donors, dominant clonotypes made up 28.3-60.1% of CD3+CD56-NKG2C+ cells. In over 5 donors, dominant CD3+CD56+NKG2C+ clonotypes ranked among the top 10 CD8+ clonotypes.

A word on this clonotype: What it binds is unknown.

What made the TCR beta cDNA was 5'RACE template switching with UMIs. TCRdb processed the 5' RACE reads again and assigns one entry to each CDR3 protein, with no DNA. The sample has about 180,000 distinct CDR3 sequences, and its top ten clones hold 20% to 25%. The CDR3 consists of 14 residues. In germline, CDR1 is SQVTM, CDR2 ANQGSEA. The chain links TRBV29-1 to TRBJ2-7. Material: blood T cells: a sorted CD56 or NKG2C T cell subset, CD4+ or CD8+ T cells, or bulk PBMC T cells (not recorded which). The receptor's source is a man aged 18-70 years in good health. The CDR3 sequence is CSVEEGGISYEQYF.